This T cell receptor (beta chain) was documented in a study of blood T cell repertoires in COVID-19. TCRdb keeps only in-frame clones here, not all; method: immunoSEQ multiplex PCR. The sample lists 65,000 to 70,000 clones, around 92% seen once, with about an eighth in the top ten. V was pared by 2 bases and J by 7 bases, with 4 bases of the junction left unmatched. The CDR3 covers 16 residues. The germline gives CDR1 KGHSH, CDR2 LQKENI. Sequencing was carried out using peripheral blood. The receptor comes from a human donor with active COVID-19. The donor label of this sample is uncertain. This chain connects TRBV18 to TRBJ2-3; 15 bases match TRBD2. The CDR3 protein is CASSPGTSGRRNTQYF. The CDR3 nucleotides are TGTGCCAGCTCACCAGGGACTAGCGGGAGGAGGAATACGCAGTATTTT.